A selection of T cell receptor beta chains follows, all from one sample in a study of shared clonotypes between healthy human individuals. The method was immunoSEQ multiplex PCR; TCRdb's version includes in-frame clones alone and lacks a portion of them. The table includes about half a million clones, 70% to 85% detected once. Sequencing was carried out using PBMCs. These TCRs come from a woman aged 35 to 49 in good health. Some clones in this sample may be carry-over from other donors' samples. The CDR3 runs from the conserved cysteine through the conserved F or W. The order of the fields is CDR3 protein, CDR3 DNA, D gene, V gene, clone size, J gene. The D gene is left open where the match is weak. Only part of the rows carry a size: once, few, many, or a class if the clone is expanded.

CASSLVDRWDQPQHF TGTGCCAGCAGCTTAGTAGACCGATGGGATCAGCCCCAGCATTTT NA TRBV7-2 few TRBJ1-5
CASSLGGNQETQYF TGCGCCAGCAGCTTGGGTGGGAATCAAGAGACCCAGTACTTC NA TRBV5-1 NA TRBJ2-5
CASSPPVWDGDNYGYTF TGTGCCAGCAGCCCCCCGGTGTGGGATGGAGACAACTATGGCTACACCTTC NA TRBV5-6 NA TRBJ1-2
CASSVGELTDTQYF TGCGCCAGCAGCGTTGGGGAGTTGACAGATACGCAGTATTTT NA TRBV5-1 once TRBJ2-3
CASSLVLDGKIGGQYF TGTGCCAGCAGCTTGGTTTTGGACGGCAAGATAGGGGGGCAGTACTTC NA TRBV5-5 NA TRBJ2-7
CASSLVSGGTPQQYF TGTGCCAGCAGCCTGGTCTCCGGGGGGACCCCTCAGCAGTACTTC TRBD2 TRBV7-9 NA TRBJ2-7
CAWSRGRLGSDSNQPQHF TGTGCCTGGAGTCGGGGACGGCTAGGATCGGATAGCAATCAGCCCCAGCATTTT NA TRBV30 NA TRBJ1-5
CASTPDRPYNEQFF TGTGCCAGCACTCCGGACAGGCCTTACAATGAGCAGTTCTTC TRBD1 TRBV28 NA TRBJ2-1
CASSSSSGRRTDTQYF TGCGCCAGCAGCTCCTCTAGCGGGAGACGGACAGATACGCAGTATTTT TRBD2 TRBV5-1 NA TRBJ2-3
CASSGQGNSPLHF TGTGCCAGCAGCGGGCAGGGGAATTCACCCCTCCACTTT NA TRBV4-2 NA TRBJ1-6
CASSRDGVTEAFF TGTGCCAGCAGCCGAGACGGGGTCACTGAAGCTTTCTTT NA TRBV9 NA TRBJ1-1
CASSLGGQGAPSVFF TGTGCCAGCAGTCTTGGGGGACAGGGGGCTCCCAGTGTCTTCTTT TRBD1 TRBV27 NA TRBJ1-1
CASSLAGGNYGYTF TGTGCCAGCAGCTTAGCAGGGGGCAACTATGGCTACACCTTC TRBD1 TRBV7-9 NA TRBJ1-2
CATSGLPGQNEKLFF TGTGCCACCAGCGGTCTTCCTGGACAAAATGAAAAACTGTTTTTT NA TRBV15 NA TRBJ1-4
CASSLGPTSGNNEQFF TGTGCCAGCAGCTTAGGTCCGACTAGCGGGAACAATGAGCAGTTCTTC TRBD2 TRBV11-1 NA TRBJ2-1
CASSPGLAGAGYEQYF TGTGCCAGCAGTCCCGGACTAGCGGGAGCCGGCTACGAGCAGTACTTC TRBD2 TRBV28 NA TRBJ2-7
CASSLFGLAGQRNEQFF TGTGCCAGCAGTTTATTTGGACTAGCGGGACAGAGAAATGAGCAGTTCTTC TRBD2 TRBV27 NA TRBJ2-1
CASSLAVPPYEQYF TGTGCCAGCAGCTTAGCGGTCCCTCCCTACGAGCAGTACTTC NA TRBV7-3 NA TRBJ2-7
CASSAGVHRTLNEQFF TGTGCCAGCAGCGCTGGGGTACACAGGACACTCAATGAGCAGTTCTTC NA TRBV5-4 NA TRBJ2-1
CASSENTSGSFATQYF TGTGCCAGCAGTGAAAACACTAGCGGGAGTTTCGCTACGCAGTATTTT TRBD2 TRBV6-1 few TRBJ2-3
CASRGQGSGANVLTF TGTGCCAGCAGGGGACAGGGCTCTGGGGCCAACGTCCTGACTTTC TRBD1 TRBV28 few TRBJ2-6
CASSPPRVGRGLNYEQYF TGTGCCAGCTCACCCCCGAGGGTCGGGAGGGGTTTGAACTACGAGCAGTACTTC TRBD2 TRBV18 NA TRBJ2-7
CASTLTGGDYSYEQYF TGTGCCAGCACCCTTACGGGGGGGGACTACTCCTACGAGCAGTACTTC TRBD2 TRBV11-2 NA TRBJ2-7